The 30 T cell receptor beta chains reported below all come from one sample, sequenced in a study of tumor and adjacent non-tumor tissue in lung cancer. A modified ARM-PCR protocol with three rounds of nested PCR amplified TCRbeta. MiXCR, run by TCRdb on the multiplex PCR reads, gives a single entry per CDR3 protein. The repertoire includes tens of thousands of distinct CDR3 sequences, 77% of them detected once, and over 9.5% sits in the top ten. RNA was extracted from bulk tissue without any cell sorting. Sequencing used lung tumor tissue. These receptors were taken from a woman aged 45-59 years with non-small cell lung cancer.

Regarding this clonotype: In this CDR3 the conserved last residue, phenylalanine or tryptophan, is missing, so a read error is likely. V gene TRBV11-2 combines with J gene TRBJ1-2, with D possibly being TRBD1 (5 bases). This CDR3 has 13 amino acids. The V end lost 3 bases, the J end lost 3 bases, and 8 bases lay between the germline ends. Per the germline V gene, CDR1 is SGHAT and CDR2 is FQNNGV. The CDR3 nucleotides read TGTGCCAGCAGCTTGGGGGGGGACTATGGCTACACCTAC. Encoded protein: CASSLGGDYGYTY.

To note about this clonotype: A junction end diverges from the germline sequence, so it may reflect a read error. The genes are TRBV29-1 and TRBJ1-2; D uncertain. The CDR3 consists of 9 residues. CDR1 is SQVTM and CDR2 is ANQGSEA in the germline V gene. The CDR3 DNA sequence: TGCATCGTTGAACCCGGCTACAGCTTC. This codes for CIVEPGYSF.

As for this clonotype: No conserved phenylalanine or tryptophan is present at the end of the CDR3, so a read error is the likely explanation. The J gene is TRBJ1-1, the V gene TRBV11-2; the match to TRBD1 covers 7 bases. The CDR3 is 14 amino acids. CDR1 and CDR2 from the germline V gene are SGHAT and FQNNGV. The CDR3 reads CVSSLTGLNTKAFL. In nucleotides, the CDR3 is TGTGTCAGCAGCTTGACAGGGCTGAACACTAAAGCTTTCCTT.

Points on this clonotype: Mismatch with germline at one junction end may stem from a read error. The V and J genes are TRBV11-2 and TRBJ1-5; D is uncertain. Looked up from germline, CDR1 is SGHAT and CDR2 is FQNNGV. The CDR3 is 15 residues long. The CDR3 DNA follows: TGTGCCAGCAGCTTTGATGGATTGAACAATCGGCCCCAGCACTTT. It specifies CASSFDGLNNRPQHF.

This CDR3 is CASRLRTSGYTF. As DNA, the CDR3 is TGTGCCAGCCGCCTCCGGACAAGTGGCTACACCTTC. The chain links TRBV12-3 or TRBV12-4 to TRBJ1-2, with TRBD1 as a possible D gene (5 bases). This CDR3 is built from 12 residues. V shed 8 bases and J shed 7 bases, with 14 bases lying between them.

With regard to this clonotype: Sequence at one end of the junction differs from germline and may be a read error. The V call is TRBV6-1, the J call TRBJ1-2; 8 bases match TRBD1. The CDR3 length is 16 residues. Germline V gene lookup returns CDR1 MNHNS and CDR2 SASEGT. For the CDR3, the DNA is TGTGCCAGCAGTGAAGGGGCGGACAGGGTGCTCTATGACTACACCTTC. Amino acids: CASSEGADRVLYDYTF.

Ten or more counts support this clonotype. CDR3: CASSFLDENTEAFF. The CDR3 nucleotides are TGCGCCAGCAGCTTCCTGGACGAGAACACTGAAGCTTTCTTT. The chain has TRBV5-1 and TRBJ1-1; D gene ambiguous. Per the germline V gene, CDR1 is SGHRS and CDR2 is YFSETQ. Trimming cost V 2 bases and J 1 base, with 9 bases left between them. CDR3 length: 14 amino acids.

To note about this clonotype: Without the conserved terminal phenylalanine or tryptophan, this CDR3 likely stems from a read error. The limits of the CDR3 on the DNA are not certain, so only TCRdb's listed CDR3 is given. The rearrangement joins TRBV11-2 to TRBJ2-7; the table's D call, TRBD2, was not checked against the DNA. With termini counted, the CDR3 has 12 amino acids. Germline V gives CDR1 SGHAT, CDR2 FQNNGV. CDR3 sequence: CASSLSSGEHYI.

The V gene is TRBV6-1, the J gene TRBJ2-7, with D unresolved. The CDR3 is 13 residues long. With 10 bases removed from V and 5 bases from J, the gap between germline ends came to 18 bases. Germline V gene lookup returns CDR1 MNHNS and CDR2 SASEGT. CDR3 sequence (DNA): TGTGCCAACTTCTTAGCTGGAGTCGACGAGCAGTACTTC. Residues: CANFLAGVDEQYF.

This clonotype was counted ten times or more. The V gene is TRBV10-3, the J gene TRBJ2-7, with a possible D match to TRBD1 (6 bases). V was clipped by 11 bases and J by 1 base, with 21 bases between them. Germline V gene sequence: CDR1 ENHRY, CDR2 SYGVKD. The CDR3 is 15 residues long. The CDR3 spells CAANTGTLESYEQYF. The CDR3, as DNA: TGTGCCGCGAATACCGGGACACTCGAATCCTACGAGCAGTACTTC.

The sample holds one count of this clonotype. This may arise from a read error, as a much more abundant clone is one base away. The CDR3 DNA reads as TGCGCCAGCAGCTTGGCGCGAGGTGTCTCCTACGAGCAGTACTTC. This translates into CASSLARGVSYEQYF. This sequence joins TRBV5-1 and TRBJ2-7, with D uncertain. The length of the CDR3 is 15 residues. The V end lost 0 bases, the J end lost 0 bases, and 10 bases lay between the germline ends. Germline values: CDR1 SGHRS, CDR2 YFSETQ.

This clonotype was recorded once. Germline and junction disagree at one end, which may indicate a read error. This chain connects TRBV5-4 to TRBJ2-7, with 7 bases fitting TRBD2. CDR1 is SGHNT, CDR2 YYREEE, per germline (reference sequence). The CDR3 length is 13 residues. The CDR3 is CGSSRDQRGEQYF. In nucleotides, the CDR3 is TGTGGCAGCAGTCGGGATCAGCGGGGCGAGCAGTACTTC. Together with reference TRBV5-4 and TRBJ2-7, the CDR3 gives the full variable domain: ETGVTQSPTHLIKTRGQQVTLRCSSQSGHNTVSWYQQALGQGPQFIFQYYREEENGRGNFPPRFSGLQFPNYSSELNVNALELDDSALYLCGSSRDQRGEQYFGPGTRLTVT.

To note about this clonotype: One base away lies a much larger clone, so this may be a sequencing read error. The genes are TRBV28 and TRBJ2-2; D is uncertain. Per germline, CDR1 MDHEN and CDR2 SYDVKM. V gave up 5 bases and J gave up 7 bases, with 14 bases separating them. The CDR3 has 14 residues. The CDR3 bases are TGTGCCAGCAGTGGACCGGAAGCTATCGGGGAGCTGTTTTTT. It translates to CASSGPEAIGELFF.

This clonotype was detected ten times or more. The rearrangement links TRBV10-3 to TRBJ2-4; D is tentatively TRBD1 or TRBD2 (5 bases each). V lost 4 bases, J lost 9 bases, and 13 bases lay in between. The CDR3 has 13 residues. CDR1 ENHRY and CDR2 SYGVKD come from the germline V gene. The CDR3 protein is CAISVGGEGIQYF. For the CDR3, the DNA is TGTGCCATCAGTGTTGGGGGAGAGGGCATTCAGTACTTC.

In this sample, this clonotype turned up once. Since a much larger clone is just one base distant, this may be a read error. The CDR3 nucleotides read TGTGCCAGCAGTCTAGGACAGGCTACTAACTATGGCTACACCTTC. Protein: CASSLGQATNYGYTF. The chain employs TRBV28 and TRBJ1-2; the match to TRBD1 covers 7 bases. The germline gives CDR1 MDHEN, CDR2 SYDVKM. V shed 5 bases and J 0 bases; nucleotides not matched to a gene: 6. The CDR3 length is 15 residues.

Notes on this clonotype: The DNA is omitted, as the CDR3 cannot be located on it reliably, and the CDR3 follows TCRdb's listing. The V call is TRBV6-1, the J call TRBJ2-7; the D call of TRBD2 is as the table states it, not checked on the DNA. Germline CDR1 is MNHNS and CDR2 is SASEGT. The CDR3 is 16 amino acids long, termini counted. CDR3: CASSPVVAGGNYEHYF.

This clonotype was counted once. One junction end disagrees with the germline gene, perhaps due to a read error. The chain has TRBV4-2 and TRBJ2-7; 9 bases align to TRBD2. Germline V gene sequence: CDR1 LGHNA, CDR2 YNFKEQ. CDR3 size: 16 residues. The DNA for the CDR3 is TGTGCCGGCAGCCAAGATGGGATTAGCGGGAGTTACGAGCAGTACTTC. Translation: CAGSQDGISGSYEQYF.

Worth noting for this clonotype: This may come from a read error, since a much larger clone is one base off. No conserved phenylalanine or tryptophan ends this CDR3, so it is likely a read error. Because the CDR3's place on the DNA is in doubt, the DNA is left out and the CDR3 is given as listed by TCRdb. The chain carries TRBV10-2 and TRBJ2-6. Germline CDR1 reads WSHSY; CDR2 reads SAAADI. Both ends counted, the CDR3 spans 14 residues. This chain's CDR3 is CASSGGSGANVLPL.

Note on this clonotype: A read error may account for a junction end that differs from germline. The genes are TRBV11-3 and TRBJ2-2, with a weak D call TRBD2 (5 bases). The CDR3 has 12 amino acids. Germline assignment: CDR1 SGHNT and CDR2 YENEEA. The CDR3 region is CASSLVYGKLFF. Here the CDR3 DNA reads TGTGCCAGCAGTTTAGTTTACGGGAAGCTGTTTTTT.

Regarding this clonotype: Given the absence of the conserved phenylalanine or tryptophan at the CDR3 end, a read error is likely. J is TRBJ1-5 and V is TRBV6-2 or TRBV6-3, with 10 bases aligning to TRBD1. The CDR3 is 15 amino acids. In germline, CDR1 is MNHEY, CDR2 SVGEGT. CDR3 loop: CASSVGTGAAQPQHL. The CDR3 DNA reads as TGTGCCAGCAGTGTAGGGACAGGGGCGGCTCAGCCTCAGCATCTT.

The CDR3 spells CASSNGGLGENNEQYF. Written as DNA, the CDR3 is TGTGCCAGCAGTAACGGGGGGCTGGGAGAGAATAACGAGCAGTACTTC. The J gene is TRBJ2-7, the V gene TRBV6-5, with D possibly being TRBD2 (7 bases). Looked up from germline, CDR1 is MNHEY and CDR2 is SVGAGI. The CDR3 contains 16 residues. The germline V and J ends were trimmed by 5 bases and 5 bases, with 22 bases remaining between them.

The gene calls are TRBV4-2 and TRBJ2-1; either TRBD1 or TRBD2 may fit D (6 bases each). The length of the CDR3 is 17 residues. Germline V gene sequence: CDR1 LGHNA, CDR2 YNFKEQ. With 4 bases removed from V and 2 bases from J, the gap between germline ends came to 18 bases. The CDR3 sequence is CASSREGGDAPYNEQFF. Here the CDR3 DNA reads TGTGCCAGCAGCCGAGAGGGGGGTGACGCGCCCTACAATGAGCAGTTCTTC.

A word on this clonotype: This is likely a read error, given that the CDR3 carries no conserved phenylalanine or tryptophan at its end. V usage is TRBV29-1 and J usage is TRBJ2-7, with 9 bases fitting TRBD2. This CDR3 has 13 amino acids. CDR1 and CDR2 (germline): SQVTM, ANQGSEA. CDR3 sequence: CSVTGTSPYKQYL. The CDR3 bases are TGCAGCGTTACAGGGACTAGCCCCTACAAGCAGTACTTA.

Note on this clonotype: Likely a read error: the CDR3 ends without its conserved phenylalanine or tryptophan. The chain uses TRBV11-2 and TRBJ2-2; a possible D gene is TRBD1 (5 bases). From germline, CDR1 is SGHAT and CDR2 FQNNGV. The CDR3 has 14 amino acids. The CDR3 protein is CASSSRAPAGELFS. The CDR3 region has the DNA TGTGCCAGTAGCTCCAGGGCTCCAGCCGGGGAGCTGTTTTCT.

Comment on this clonotype: A much larger clone lies one base from this, so it may be a read error. The chain links TRBV30 to TRBJ1-5; D gene unclear. Trimming took off 5 bases at V and 11 bases at J, with 19 bases between the two ends. CDR1 and CDR2 (germline): GTSNPN, SVGIG (reference sequence). The CDR3 has 13 amino acids. In DNA, the CDR3 is TGTGCCTGGTCGGGCGGCGGGGAAAGGGCCCAGCATTTT. Its translation is CAWSGGGERAQHF.

Worth noting for this clonotype: This likely comes from a read error, as the CDR3 has no conserved phenylalanine or tryptophan at its end. The chain couples TRBV29-1 to TRBJ2-3, with 10 bases identical to TRBD2. This CDR3 spans 15 amino acids. Germline CDR1 and CDR2: SQVTM and ANQGSEA. The DNA for the CDR3 is TGCAGTGTTGAAGGGGTAGCGGGAGGCGCAGATAGGCAGTATTCT. Its translation: CSVEGVAGGADRQYS.

In the case of this clonotype: In this CDR3 the conserved last residue, phenylalanine or tryptophan, is missing, so a read error is likely. The chain carries TRBV29-1 and TRBJ1-2; D may be TRBD1 (5 bases). The ends were cut back, 3 bases at V and 9 bases at J, with 14 bases in the middle. CDR3 length: 12 residues. Germline CDR1 reads SQVTM; CDR2 reads ANQGSEA. CDR3 loop: CSVEGEGYCYTL. The CDR3 nucleotides are TGCAGCGTTGAGGGGGAGGGGTATTGCTACACCTTA.

This clonotype was recorded at least ten times. The V and J genes are TRBV28 and TRBJ1-2, with unresolved D. Germline V gene sequence: CDR1 MDHEN, CDR2 SYDVKM. V lost 2 bases and J lost 0, with 10 bases in between. This CDR3 contains 15 residues. In DNA form, the CDR3 reads TGTGCCAGCAGTTTAGGGAGAAGTTCTAACTATGGCTACACCTTC. Its translation: CASSLGRSSNYGYTF.

Of note for this clonotype: A junction end diverges from the germline sequence, so it may reflect a read error. The chain is built from TRBV6-6 and TRBJ1-2; 9 nucleotides line up with TRBD1. The CDR3 contains 14 residues. Germline values: CDR1 MNHNY, CDR2 SVGAGI (reference sequence). In DNA, the CDR3 is TGTGCCAGCATTCCCGGGACAGGGAACTATGACTACACCTTC. Protein: CASIPGTGNYDYTF.

The J gene is TRBJ2-3, the V gene TRBV10-2; D is unresolved. V was clipped by 7 bases and J by 12 bases, with 23 bases between them. The germline CDR1 and CDR2 sequences are WSHSY and SAAADI. CDR3 length: 14 amino acids. The CDR3 DNA sequence: TGCGCCAGCACCCCAGGCAACTGGCTGGGTACACAGTATTTT. As protein: CASTPGNWLGTQYF.